This passage covers 21 T cell receptor beta chains from one sample sequenced in a study of blood T cell repertoires in COVID-19. Profiling relied on immunoSEQ multiplex PCR, and the TCRdb table lists in-frame clones only, not all of them. The sample carries over 35,000 clones, more than 60% recorded once. The source material was peripheral blood. The receptor set was obtained from a man in his 60s with active COVID-19.

The J gene is TRBJ1-1, the V gene TRBV5-5; no firm D call. V was trimmed by 0 bases and J by 1 base, leaving 13 bases between them. Germline CDR1 and CDR2: SGHKS and YYEKEE (reference sequence). The CDR3 runs to 16 residues. The CDR3 DNA is TGTGCCAGCAGCTTGGCCTTGAGGGCCACGAACACTGAAGCTTTCTTT. Residues: CASSLALRATNTEAFF. Looking up the rest from reference TRBV5-5 and TRBJ1-1 gives the full variable domain: DAGVTQSPTHLIKTRGQQVTLRCSPISGHKSVSWYQQVLGQGPQFIFQYYEKEERGRGNFPDRFSARQFPNYSSELNVNALLLGDSALYLCASSLALRATNTEAFFGQGTRLTVV.

The chain carries TRBV19 and TRBJ2-1, with D possibly matching TRBD1 (6 bases). This CDR3 spans 11 amino acids. Germline V CDR1 and CDR2: LNHDA, SQIVND (reference sequence). Trimming removed 6 bases from V and 12 bases from J, with 12 bases in between. The CDR3 protein is CASRQGLTQFF. In DNA, the CDR3 is TGTGCCAGTAGACAGGGCCTTACGCAGTTCTTC.

A word on this clone: Compared with germline, one end of the junction differs, possibly owing to a read error. This chain uses TRBV7-7 with TRBJ2-2, with D perhaps TRBD1 (5 bases). The CDR3 length is 13 residues. Looked up from germline, CDR1 is SSHAT and CDR2 is FNYEAQ (reference sequence). The CDR3 DNA reads as TGTGCTAGCAGCTTAGTATCAGGGCGGGAGCTGTTTTTT. Its protein is CASSLVSGRELFF.

The gene calls are TRBV3-1 (or the pseudogene TRBV3-2) and TRBJ1-2; 10 nucleotides agree with TRBD1. The CDR3 sequence is 16 residues long. Germline CDR1 LGHDT, CDR2 YNNKEL (reference sequence). Germline trimming cut 0 bases from V and 9 bases from J; bases unmatched to any gene: 10. This CDR3 is CASSQDVRTGGVSYTF. The DNA for the CDR3 is TGTGCCAGCAGCCAAGATGTAAGGACAGGGGGTGTAAGCTACACCTTC.

The chain employs TRBV6-5 and TRBJ1-1, with a weak D call TRBD1 (5 bases). Trimming cost V 0 bases and J 6 bases, with 11 bases left between them. Germline loops: CDR1 MNHEY, CDR2 SVGAGI. This CDR3 spans 14 amino acids. This CDR3 reads CASSYSPGMAEAFF. The CDR3 DNA sequence: TGTGCCAGCAGTTACTCGCCAGGGATGGCTGAAGCTTTCTTT.

The chain joins TRBV28 to TRBJ2-1; 8 positions match TRBD1. V trimming: 2 bases; J trimming: 4 bases; junction bases outside the gene matches: 7. The CDR3 is made up of 16 amino acids. In germline, CDR1 is MDHEN, CDR2 SYDVKM. The CDR3 region is CASSLRLGQGYNEQFF. In DNA, the CDR3 is TGTGCCAGCAGTTTACGCCTAGGACAGGGATACAATGAGCAGTTCTTC.

V usage is TRBV7-8 and J usage is TRBJ1-4; tentative D call: TRBD1 (6 bases). The germline V gene has CDR1 SGHVS and CDR2 FQNEAQ. The CDR3 sequence is 15 residues long. Trimming left V 0 bases short and J 6 bases short, with 11 bases between. The CDR3 protein is CASSLARGRDEKLFF. CDR3 nucleotide sequence: TGTGCCAGCAGCTTAGCCAGGGGACGGGATGAAAAACTGTTTTTT.

The J gene is TRBJ2-7, the V gene TRBV6-5; TRBD2 matches 12 bases. This CDR3 has 15 amino acids. Germline values: CDR1 MNHEY, CDR2 SVGAGI. The V and J ends lost 6 bases and 1 base, in that order; junction bases with no gene match: 4. In DNA, the CDR3 is TGTGCCAGCAGAATGACTAGCGGGAGTTCCTACGAGCAGTACTTC. Its protein is CASRMTSGSSYEQYF.

V gene TRBV19 combines with J gene TRBJ1-2; maybe TRBD1 (6 bases). The germline gives CDR1 LNHDA, CDR2 SQIVND (reference sequence). This CDR3 has 14 residues. V lost 1 base, J lost 4 bases, and 10 bases lay in between. The chain's CDR3 is CASSIAAGVYGYTF. As DNA, the CDR3 is TGTGCCAGTAGTATAGCGGCAGGGGTCTATGGCTACACCTTC.

The genes are TRBV7-9 and TRBJ2-5; D unclear. V was pared by 3 bases and J by 4 bases, with 15 bases between. The CDR3 totals 15 residues. In germline, CDR1 is SEHNR, CDR2 FQNEAQ (reference sequence). CDR3 protein: CASSFPETMGETQYF. Written as DNA, the CDR3 is TGTGCCAGCAGCTTCCCCGAGACAATGGGAGAGACCCAGTACTTC.

The rearrangement links TRBV28 to TRBJ1-5; 7 bases agree with TRBD1. Germline CDR1 and CDR2: MDHEN and SYDVKM. The CDR3 has 14 residues. V was pared by 6 bases and J by 6 bases, with 8 bases of the junction left unmatched. CDR3 in DNA: TGTGCCAGCAGCACAGGGGCGGGAACTCAGCCCCAGCATTTT. Its translation: CASSTGAGTQPQHF.

The chain has TRBV7-2 and TRBJ1-2; 8 bases line up with TRBD1. The germline V gene has CDR1 SGHTA and CDR2 FQGNSA. The CDR3 has 14 amino acids. V was pared by 7 bases and J by 4 bases, with 8 bases of the junction left unmatched. This CDR3 reads CASTPGQVSYGYTF. As DNA, the CDR3 is TGTGCCAGCACTCCGGGACAGGTTTCCTATGGCTACACCTTC.

V usage is TRBV9 and J usage is TRBJ1-3; 8 bases match TRBD1. The CDR3 has 15 amino acids. V trimming: 4 bases; J trimming: 2 bases; junction bases outside the gene matches: 5. Germline V CDR1 and CDR2: SGDLS, YYNGEE. CDR3 loop: CASSKQGAPGNTIYF. The CDR3 bases are TGTGCCAGCAGCAAGCAGGGGGCGCCTGGAAACACCATATATTTT.

The genes are TRBV18 and TRBJ2-3; possible D gene TRBD1, 6 bases. Germline CDR1 is KGHSH and CDR2 is LQKENI. The CDR3 covers 14 residues. Trimming pared 10 bases from V and 0 bases from J, leaving 14 bases between. CDR3 region: CATRVTGSTDTQYF. The CDR3 nucleotides are TGTGCCACCCGGGTAACAGGGAGCACAGATACGCAGTATTTT.

The CDR3 DNA sequence: TGTGCCAGCAGCCCGCGTACAGGGTACTCTAACTATGGCTACACCTTC. Translation: CASSPRTGYSNYGYTF. This chain connects TRBV9 to TRBJ1-2; tentative D call: TRBD1 (6 bases). The CDR3 runs 16 residues. Per germline, CDR1 SGDLS and CDR2 YYNGEE. V lost 4 bases to trimming and J lost 0 bases, with 16 bases between them.

J is TRBJ2-7 and V is TRBV4-3; D remains unclear. Trimming cost V 1 base and J 5 bases, with 15 bases left between them. CDR3 length equals 15 residues. Germline V CDR1 and CDR2: LGHNA, YSLEER. The CDR3 loop is CASSQVWSLRNEQYF. CDR3 DNA sequence: TGCGCCAGCAGCCAAGTTTGGAGCCTGAGGAACGAGCAGTACTTC.

This clone was detected only once. The chain carries TRBV3-1 (or the pseudogene TRBV3-2) and TRBJ1-1; tentative D call: TRBD1 (6 bases). This CDR3 has 15 residues. Germline V CDR1 and CDR2: LGHDT, YNNKEL (reference sequence). Between the trimmed V and J ends, which lost 4 bases and 5 bases, there was a span of 17 bases. The CDR3 bases are TGTGCCAGCAGCCGCTCGGCAGGGGCTGGGACTGAAGCTTTCTTT. Protein sequence: CASSRSAGAGTEAFF.

The V gene is TRBV4-3, the J gene TRBJ1-6; D is possibly TRBD1 (5 bases). Trimming removed 0 bases from V and 9 bases from J, with 15 bases in between. This CDR3 contains 16 residues. In germline, CDR1 is LGHNA, CDR2 YSLEER. The DNA for the CDR3 is TGCGCCAGCAGCCAAGATATCGGGGGGGTAACTTCACCCCTCCACTTT. Translation: CASSQDIGGVTSPLHF.

This clone was seen a few times. The rearrangement links TRBV19 to TRBJ2-2; 10 nucleotides agree with TRBD2. Germline CDR1 and CDR2: LNHDA and SQIVND (reference sequence). V trimming: 5 bases; J trimming: 7 bases; junction bases outside the gene matches: 10. The CDR3 contains 16 residues. In DNA, the CDR3 is TGTGCCAGTAGTTCACGGACTAGCGGCAAGGACGGGGAGCTGTTTTTT. The encoded protein is CASSSRTSGKDGELFF.

This clone was detected a few times. The rearrangement joins TRBV4-3 to TRBJ1-6, with 8 positions matching TRBD1. Germline V gives CDR1 LGHNA, CDR2 YSLEER. Losses at the gene ends were 0 bases for V and 10 bases for J; bases not matched to a gene: 8. This CDR3 comprises 16 residues. The CDR3 spells CASSQDGQGIGSPLHF. The CDR3 nucleotides are TGCGCCAGCAGCCAAGATGGACAGGGAATTGGATCACCCCTCCACTTT.

The CDR3 here is CASSPQGGEYEQYF. The CDR3, as DNA: TGTGCCAGCTCGCCCCAAGGTGGGGAGTACGAGCAGTACTTC. The chain combines TRBV18 with TRBJ2-7, with a tentative D call TRBD2 (5 bases). CDR1 KGHSH and CDR2 LQKENI come from the germline V gene. This CDR3 contains 14 residues. Between the trimmed V and J ends, which lost 6 bases and 4 bases, there was a span of 16 bases.